What follows describes a single T cell receptor (beta chain). Its antigen is currently unknown. Profiling relied on immunoSEQ multiplex PCR, and the TCRdb table lists in-frame clones only, not all of them. The data contain approximately 65,000 clones, approximately 94% of them singletons. This record belongs to a study of cytomegalovirus exposure and HLA in healthy donors. The study, taken as a whole, reports: Three of the chains that were CMV-associated were confirmed in vitro to be specific for CMV antigens. Rarity held for most TCR sequences, but there were some public TCRs that occurred in many donors. Accounts indicate the classifier identified cytomegalovirus status with strong specificity and sensitivity.

Germline CDR1 SGHTS, CDR2 YDEGEE. The CDR3 is made up of 14 amino acids. After removal of 5 bases from V and 0 bases from J, the junction contained 2 bases not matched to a gene. While the first cohort had around 700 subjects, the donors belonged to the separate validation cohort of roughly 130 subjects. The sequence was obtained from a woman under 30 in good health and CMV-seronegative. Sample: PBMCs. The chain joins TRBV5-8 to TRBJ1-1, with 9 bases fitting TRBD1. Here the CDR3 reads CASRRTGVNTEAFF. Here the CDR3 DNA reads TGTGCCAGCAGGCGGACAGGGGTGAACACTGAAGCTTTCTTT.